Listed below are T cell receptor beta chains from one sample, sequenced in a study of shared clonotypes between healthy human individuals. Some clones are missing from TCRdb's copy, which holds only in-frame ones; the method was immunoSEQ multiplex PCR. This sample has about 680,000 clones, with less than 80% found just once. Sequences were obtained from memory CD4+ T cells sorted from blood. Receptors originate from a woman in her twenties or thirties in good health. CDR3s include the opening cysteine and the closing phenylalanine or tryptophan. The D gene is left open where the match is weak. The size of a clone is reported for some rows only, either as once, few or many, or as a class for expanded clones.

V: TRBV11-2
size: once
D: .
J: TRBJ2-1
DNA: TGTGCCAGCAGCCACCGGGACCCAACCTACAATGAGCAGTTCTTC
CDR3: CASSHRDPTYNEQFF

V: TRBV19
size: .
D: .
J: TRBJ1-3
DNA: TGTGCCAGTAGTATGGGGGGACGGAGCTCTGGAAACACCATATATTTT
CDR3: CASSMGGRSSGNTIYF

V: TRBV18
size: .
D: .
J: TRBJ2-2
DNA: TGTGCCAGCTCACCACTAGGGGACGACACCGGGGAGCTGTTTTTT
CDR3: CASSPLGDDTGELFF

V: TRBV19
size: .
D: TRBD2
J: TRBJ2-1
DNA: TGTGCCAGTAGGGCTAGCGGGAGTGGGTCCTACAATGAGCAGTTCTTC
CDR3: CASRASGSGSYNEQFF

V: TRBV5-1
size: few
D: .
J: TRBJ1-2
DNA: TGCGCCAGCAGCTTGGGGCAGGAGGGAAGCGGCTACACCTTC
CDR3: CASSLGQEGSGYTF

V: TRBV11-2
size: once
D: TRBD2
J: TRBJ2-7
DNA: TGTGCCAGCAGCCCCCTGACTAGCCCCAGCGAGCAGTACTTC
CDR3: CASSPLTSPSEQYF

V: TRBV7-6
size: .
D: TRBD1
J: TRBJ1-2
DNA: TGTGCCAGCAGCTTAGCGTCTCAGGGGGATGATGGCTACACCTTC
CDR3: CASSLASQGDDGYTF

V: TRBV7-9
size: .
D: TRBD1
J: TRBJ1-2
DNA: TGTGCCAGCAGCCCGCGGACAGGGATAGGCTATGGCTACACCTTC
CDR3: CASSPRTGIGYGYTF

V: TRBV5-4
size: .
D: TRBD1
J: TRBJ1-4
DNA: TGTGCCAGCAGTAACTCGCAGGGGGCGGAGGGAGAAAAACTGTTTTTT
CDR3: CASSNSQGAEGEKLFF

V: TRBV21-1
size: .
D: .
J: TRBJ2-5
DNA: TGTGCCAGCAGCAAAGATCGCTATTTAGGGGAAGAGACCCAGTACTTC
CDR3: CASSKDRYLGEETQYF

V: TRBV5-1
size: once
D: TRBD2
J: TRBJ2-1
DNA: TGCGCCAGCGGGAGGGGCTACAATGAGCAGTTCTTC
CDR3: CASGRGYNEQFF

V: TRBV28
size: .
D: TRBD1
J: TRBJ2-7
DNA: TGTGCCAGCACCCCAGCAGGGGGCGACGACGAGCAGTACTTC
CDR3: CASTPAGGDDEQYF

V: TRBV25-1
size: .
D: .
J: TRBJ1-4
DNA: TGTGCCAGCAGTGACCCGGGACTGCTAAATGAAAAACTGTTTTTT
CDR3: CASSDPGLLNEKLFF

V: TRBV11-2
size: few
D: .
J: TRBJ1-5
DNA: TGTGCCAGCAGCCTCTATAGCAATCAGCCCCAGCATTTT
CDR3: CASSLYSNQPQHF

V: TRBV4-2
size: .
D: TRBD1
J: TRBJ2-7
DNA: TGTGCCAGCAGTCTCACCGGGACAGGGATGGACGAGCAGTACTTC
CDR3: CASSLTGTGMDEQYF

V: TRBV25-1
size: few
D: .
J: TRBJ1-5
DNA: TGTGCCAGCAGTGAAGGGGACAGCAATCAGCCCCAGCATTTT
CDR3: CASSEGDSNQPQHF

V: TRBV29-1
size: .
D: .
J: TRBJ1-3
DNA: TGCAGCGTTGAGGCAGGGCCTGGAAACACCATATATTTT
CDR3: CSVEAGPGNTIYF

V: TRBV19
size: .
D: .
J: TRBJ1-5
DNA: TGTGCCAGTAGTATAGGACGGTATAGCAATCAGCCCCAGCATTTT
CDR3: CASSIGRYSNQPQHF

V: TRBV19
size: many
D: .
J: TRBJ1-5
DNA: TGTGCCAGTAGACCCGACCGTTATAGCAATCAGCCCCAGCATTTT
CDR3: CASRPDRYSNQPQHF

V: TRBV19
size: .
D: TRBD1
J: TRBJ1-5
DNA: TGTGCCAGTAGTATAGACAGGACAGGTTATAGCAATCAGCCCCAGCATTTT
CDR3: CASSIDRTGYSNQPQHF

V: TRBV7-9
size: .
D: .
J: TRBJ2-3
DNA: TGTGCCAGCAGCTTAGAGAGGAAAGCCACAGATACGCAGTATTTT
CDR3: CASSLERKATDTQYF

V: TRBV6-4
size: .
D: .
J: TRBJ1-2
DNA: TGTGCCAGCAGTGACCAGGGGAGGACGAACTATGGCTACACCTTC
CDR3: CASSDQGRTNYGYTF

V: TRBV27
size: .
D: .
J: TRBJ2-1
DNA: TGTGCCAGCAGTTCCCGCCGACGGCACAATGAGCAGTTCTTC
CDR3: CASSSRRRHNEQFF

V: TRBV2
size: .
D: .
J: TRBJ2-5
DNA: TGTGCCAGCGGCGAGACTAGTAGGGAGACCCAGTACTTC
CDR3: CASGETSRETQYF

V: TRBV28
size: .
D: .
J: TRBJ1-5
DNA: TGTGCCAGCAGGGGGAACAATCAGCCCCAGCATTTT
CDR3: CASRGNNQPQHF

V: TRBV2
size: .
D: .
J: TRBJ2-5
DNA: TGTGCCAGCAGTGCGGGTCAAGAGACCCAGTACTTC
CDR3: CASSAGQETQYF

V: TRBV7-9
size: .
D: TRBD1
J: TRBJ2-1
DNA: TGTGCCAGCAGCCGGGACAGGGGGAGCAATGAGCAGTTCTTC
CDR3: CASSRDRGSNEQFF

V: TRBV27
size: .
D: .
J: TRBJ2-7
DNA: TGTGCCAGCACTGGATCCACCACCTACGAGCAGTACTTC
CDR3: CASTGSTTYEQYF

V: TRBV11-2
size: .
D: .
J: TRBJ2-7
DNA: TGTGCCAGCAGCTTAGATTTGGAGTTCTCAAAGTACTTC
CDR3: CASSLDLEFSKYF